This TCR beta chain was found in a study of molecular identifiers for immune sequencing clone quantification. Study outcomes and limitations: In a background of around 1 million naive cells, spiked Jurkat TCR RNA from one cell was reportedly detectable.

Germline V CDR1 and CDR2: SEHNR, FQNEAQ (reference sequence). CDR3 size: 14 residues. The V gene lost 4 bases and the J gene lost 3 bases, with 10 bases spanning the gap. Naive CD8 T cells were picked out by sorting for CD8+CD4-CCR7+CD45RA+. This clonotype came up many times. The antigen is not known. The authors built bulk TCR libraries by previously described methods with listed TCR primers. TCRdb passed the PCR reads through MiXCR, listing each CDR3 protein once. The sample carries some 580,000 distinct CDR3 sequences, about 25% recorded once. What was sequenced was naive CD8+ T cells from blood, with Jurkat cell RNA spiked in. Subset described: FACS-sorted CD8+CD4-CCR7+CD45RA+ naive T cells. This clonotype was obtained from a human donor in good health. Some libraries in this study had Jurkat cell RNA spiked in. V and J are TRBV7-9 and TRBJ1-5, with TRBD1 as a possible D gene (6 bases). The CDR3 DNA follows: TGTGCCAGCAGCTCTACAGGGAACAATCAGCCCCAGCATTTT. Its protein is CASSSTGNNQPQHF.